The clone carrying this TCR beta chain was seen a few times. Its cognate antigen is unknown. This specimen comes from a study of identical twins. The study, taken as a whole, reports: Modelling underestimated the level of out-of-frame TCR alpha sharing observed in monozygotic twins. Zero-insertion findings could be partly confounded by invariant cells (MAIT and iNKT cells). In drawing conclusions, the study used cross-sectional statistical analysis and did not follow the same donors. Out-of-frame alpha sequences common to twins exhibited a surplus of low generation probability.

CDR1 is MDHEN, CDR2 SYDVKM, per germline. Trimming pared 7 bases from V and 4 bases from J, leaving 10 bases between. The CDR3 covers 12 residues. TCRdb passed the 5' RACE reads through MiXCR, listing each CDR3 protein once. The sample holds 690,000 or so distinct CDR3 sequences; around 6.1% are singletons and the top ten take 1.5% to 2%. J is TRBJ2-5 and V is TRBV28; no definite D call. The origin of this receptor is a man aged 18 to 30 in good health. The material sequenced was naive T cells sorted from blood. CDR3 nucleotide sequence: TGTGCCAGCAAGGTCGGAACAGAGACCCAGTACTTC. Translation gives CASKVGTETQYF. Combining the CDR3 with reference TRBV28 and TRBJ2-5 gives the whole variable domain DVKVTQSSRYLVKRTGEKVFLECVQDMDHENMFWYRQDPGLGLRLIYFSYDVKMKEKGDIPEGYSVSREKKERFSLILESASTNQTSMYLCASKVGTETQYFGPGTRLLVL.